This TCR beta chain was captured in a study of shared clonotypes between healthy human individuals. The data were produced by immunoSEQ multiplex PCR, yet TCRdb's version contains in-frame clones alone and is incomplete. This repertoire shows some 1,400,000 clones, around 97% found once; its top ten account for 1.2%. The CDR3 has 16 residues. Germline V gene sequence: CDR1 SEHNR, CDR2 FQNEAQ (reference sequence). Germline trimming cut 3 bases from V and 7 bases from J; bases unmatched to any gene: 14. This clonotype originated in a man younger than 40 in good health. The sequenced sample was naive CD4+ T cells sorted from blood. Subset meaning: CD45RA+ positively selected. The chain has TRBV7-9 and TRBJ2-7, with TRBD2 matching 8 bases. The CDR3 region has the DNA TGTGCCAGCAGCTTTTCCGGGACTAGACTCATTATTGAGCAGTACTTC. This gives the protein CASSFSGTRLIIEQYF.